This passage covers 18 T cell receptor beta chains from one sample sequenced in a study of cytomegalovirus exposure and HLA in healthy donors. Sequencing was performed with immunoSEQ multiplex PCR; in TCRdb, only in-frame clones are kept and a portion is missing. The repertoire holds some 120,000 clones, with roughly 86% as singletons. The sample consisted of PBMCs. The receptor set was obtained from a man aged 25-45 years in good health and CMV-seronegative.

The chain links TRBV7-8 to TRBJ1-3, with D perhaps matching TRBD1 (5 bases). The CDR3 is 15 residues long. V was shortened by 4 bases and J by 0 bases, with 10 bases between the two germline ends. Germline loops: CDR1 SGHVS, CDR2 FQNEAQ. The CDR3 nucleotides read TGTGCCAGCAGCTACAGGCTATCCTCTGGAAACACCATATATTTT. It codes for CASSYRLSSGNTIYF.

J is TRBJ1-1 and V is TRBV9; 8 bases are shared with TRBD1. Trimming removed 1 base from V and 4 bases from J; junction bases left unmatched: 6. The CDR3 has 15 amino acids. Germline CDR1 reads SGDLS; CDR2 reads YYNGEE. CDR3 DNA: TGTGCCAGCAGCGTACTAGGACAGGGAGGCACTGAAGCTTTCTTT. Its translation is CASSVLGQGGTEAFF.

This clone was seen just once. The genes are TRBV18 and TRBJ2-7; 8 bases are a match to TRBD2. CDR3 length: 17 residues. Germline CDR1 is KGHSH and CDR2 is LQKENI. V gave up 0 bases and J gave up 0 bases; unmatched junction bases: 7. DNA of the CDR3: TGTGCCAGCTCACCACCGGTTGCGGGGGGACGCTCCTACGAGCAGTACTTC. This translates into CASSPPVAGGRSYEQYF.

The rearrangement links TRBV6-6 to TRBJ1-5; D unclear. Germline V gives CDR1 MNHNY, CDR2 SVGAGI (reference sequence). V lost 1 base and J lost 6, with 10 bases in between. The CDR3 length is 14 residues. The CDR3 DNA reads as TGTGCCAGCAGTTACTTCGGGAGGGTTCAGCCCCAGCATTTT. This encodes CASSYFGRVQPQHF.

The chain has TRBV5-1 and TRBJ1-4, with 7 bases matching TRBD1. The germline CDR1 and CDR2 sequences are SGHRS and YFSETQ. The CDR3 has 15 residues. V shed 2 bases, J shed 3 bases, and the junction held 4 bases outside the gene matches. The chain's CDR3 is CASSFWTGANEKLFF. CDR3 DNA: TGCGCCAGCAGCTTCTGGACAGGAGCTAATGAAAAACTGTTTTTT.

The rearrangement uses TRBV7-6 and TRBJ1-1; tentative D call: TRBD1 (5 bases). The CDR3 length is 14 residues. Germline V CDR1 and CDR2: SGHVS, FNYEAQ. V lost 1 base and J 1 base, leaving 7 bases between the germline ends. The CDR3 coding sequence is TGTGCCAGCAGCTTAGGGGGCGGGAACACTGAAGCTTTCTTT. Its protein product is CASSLGGGNTEAFF.

This clone was counted a single time. The V call is TRBV19, the J call TRBJ1-6; 8 bases fit TRBD1. Per the germline V gene, CDR1 is LNHDA and CDR2 is SQIVND (reference sequence). This CDR3 region has 14 residues. Trimming cost V 4 bases and J 13 bases; bases outside gene matches: 9. Here the CDR3 reads CASSTQGGSSPLHF. The CDR3 region has the DNA TGTGCCAGTAGTACACAGGGGGGCTCGTCGCCCCTCCACTTT.

The chain carries TRBV11-2 and TRBJ1-5; no clear D gene. CDR3 length: 14 residues. The germline CDR1 and CDR2 sequences are SGHAT and FQNNGV. Trimming took 0 bases from V and 0 from J, leaving 3 bases between them. This CDR3 is CASSLDFSNQPQHF. The CDR3 region has the DNA TGTGCCAGCAGCTTAGACTTTAGCAATCAGCCCCAGCATTTT.

The CDR3 is CASSLTTVYNEQFF. CDR3 sequence (DNA): TGTGCCAGCAGCTTAACGACAGTCTACAATGAGCAGTTCTTC. This chain links TRBV7-9 with TRBJ2-1, with D possibly TRBD1 on 5 matching bases. V was shortened by 2 bases and J by 3 bases, with 8 bases between the two germline ends. The CDR3 has 14 amino acids. From germline, CDR1 is SEHNR and CDR2 FQNEAQ (reference sequence).

The chain couples TRBV9 to TRBJ2-5, with TRBD1 matching 8 bases. CDR3 length: 13 amino acids. J lost 4 bases, V lost 4 bases, and 3 bases had no gene match. CDR1 and CDR2 from the germline V gene are SGDLS and YYNGEE. The CDR3 DNA follows: TGTGCCAGCAGCCGGGACAGGCTAGAGACCCAGTACTTC. Residues: CASSRDRLETQYF.

About this clone itself: Other DNA sequences in the sample encode the same CDR3. The chain recombines TRBV19 with TRBJ1-1; D uncertain. Germline V gives CDR1 LNHDA, CDR2 SQIVND (reference sequence). This CDR3 contains 13 residues. Trimming shortened V by 3 bases and J by 2 bases, and 7 bases separated the two germline ends. CDR3: CASSINSNTEAFF. CDR3 sequence (DNA): TGTGCCAGTAGTATTAACAGCAACACTGAAGCTTTCTTT.

This chain connects TRBV5-6 to TRBJ2-5; TRBD2 agrees at 14 bases. This CDR3 has 15 amino acids. V lost 4 bases to trimming and J lost 5 bases; unmatched junction nucleotides: 4. CDR1 is SGHDT, CDR2 YYEEEE, per germline. CDR3 loop: CASSARTSGGETQYF. Here the CDR3 DNA reads TGTGCCAGCAGCGCCCGGACTAGCGGGGGGGAGACCCAGTACTTC.

The J gene is TRBJ1-2, the V gene TRBV5-1; D not resolved. The germline CDR1 and CDR2 sequences are SGHRS and YFSETQ. The V and J ends lost 0 bases and 0 bases respectively, with 9 bases between them. The CDR3 extends over 15 amino acids. CDR3 bases: TGCGCCAGCAGCTTGGTGGCGGAGGCTAACTATGGCTACACCTTC. Protein: CASSLVAEANYGYTF. The entire variable domain, with the rest obtained from reference TRBV5-1 and TRBJ1-2, is as follows: KAGVTQTPRYLIKTRGQQVTLSCSPISGHRSVSWYQQTPGQGLQFLFEYFSETQRNKGNFPGRFSGRQFSNSRSEMNVSTLELGDSALYLCASSLVAEANYGYTFGSGTRLTVV.

V and J are TRBV11-2 and TRBJ2-5; D call uncertain. V lost 3 bases and J 0 bases, leaving 8 bases between the germline ends. Per the germline V gene, CDR1 is SGHAT and CDR2 is FQNNGV. This CDR3 spans 14 amino acids. CDR3 sequence (DNA): TGTGCCAGCAGCTTGGGTAGCTACCAAGAGACCCAGTACTTC. Amino acids: CASSLGSYQETQYF.

This chain uses TRBV5-1 with TRBJ2-1, with D perhaps matching TRBD1 (6 bases). Germline CDR1 and CDR2: SGHRS and YFSETQ. The ends were cut back, 2 bases at V and 9 bases at J, with 6 bases in the middle. This CDR3 is 11 amino acids long. DNA for the CDR3: TGCGCCAGCAGCTTCAGGGGTGAGCAGTTCTTC. The encoded protein is CASSFRGEQFF.

CDR3 sequence: CASRRDIGNYEQYF. CDR3 DNA sequence: TGTGCCAGCAGACGGGACATAGGGAATTACGAGCAGTACTTC. The chain employs TRBV2 and TRBJ2-7, with a weak D call TRBD1 (6 bases). Between the trimmed V and J ends, which lost 6 bases and 4 bases, there was a span of 16 bases. The CDR3 is made up of 14 amino acids. Germline values: CDR1 SNHLY, CDR2 FYNNEI. Complete variable domain (other parts from reference TRBV2 and TRBJ2-7): EPEVTQTPSHQVTQMGQEVILRCVPISNHLYFYWYRQILGQKVEFLVSFYNNEISEKSEIFDDQFSVERPDGSNFTLKIRSTKLEDSAMYFCASRRDIGNYEQYFGPGTRLTVT.

The chain carries TRBV28 and TRBJ1-4, with 9 nucleotides matching TRBD1. This CDR3 contains 13 residues. In germline, CDR1 is MDHEN, CDR2 SYDVKM. The junction had 13 bases not matched to a gene; V was cut back by 7 bases and J by 16 bases. The CDR3 DNA is TGTGCCAGCAAAATAGCCGGGACAGGGTTTACGTTTTTT. Encoded protein: CASKIAGTGFTFF.

This chain links TRBV10-3 with TRBJ2-7, with 9 positions matching TRBD1. Per the germline V gene, CDR1 is ENHRY and CDR2 is SYGVKD. The CDR3 is 16 amino acids. V lost 4 bases, J lost 3 bases, and 10 bases stayed unmatched. CDR3 bases: TGTGCCATCAGTGCACTTCCGGGACAGGGACTCTACGAGCAGTACTTC. Its translation is CAISALPGQGLYEQYF.